The source of this T cell receptor beta chain is a study of tumor-infiltrating lymphocytes in primary liver carcinoma. Broader study findings: Compared with tumor region pairs, tumor-adjacent and tumor-blood pairs overlapped less.

CDR3 length: 15 amino acids. V lost 6 bases and J 0 bases, leaving 12 bases between the germline ends. Germline loops: CDR1 MGHDK, CDR2 SYGVNS. Starting from about 0.5 ug of total RNA, TCR beta cDNA was produced with a primer in the constant region. ARM-PCR was slightly modified, and three nested multiplex PCR rounds with it gave rise to the TCR beta libraries. The first two PCR rounds used TRBV1-TRBV30 forward primers with a C-beta reverse primer, roughly 10 cycles each. TCRdb analysed the multiplex PCR reads with MiXCR anew, one entry per CDR3 protein. The sample holds about 130,000 distinct CDR3 sequences, around 64% seen once. This clonotype came up once. Its antigen is not known. Starting material for RNA and DNA co-extraction consisted of about 17-34 mg of unsorted bulk tissue. Patients in the cohort were treatment-naive and living with chronic HBV infection. Each sampled tumor had five separate regions taken from it.

The sequenced material came from liver tumor tissue from sampling region 3. As to subset: tumor region T3, left-lateral pole. The chain is built from TRBV25-1 and TRBJ2-1; D call uncertain. The TCR originated in a woman aged 55-70 years with primary liver carcinoma and hepatitis B virus infection. CDR3 nucleotide sequence: TGTGCCAGCAGACAAAGCTGGAGCTCCTACAATGAGCAGTTCTTC. Its translation is CASRQSWSSYNEQFF.